The rows below give T cell receptor beta chains drawn from one sample of a study of CD8+CD57+ T cells in acquired aplastic anemia. Each CDR3 protein gets one entry after TCRdb re-called the reads with MiXCR. Among around 180,000 distinct CDR3 sequences listed, 48% were seen once. Sequencing used sorted CD4+, CD8+, or CD8+CD57+ T cells (not recorded which) from PBMCs. Every receptor here comes from a human donor with aplastic anemia. The CDR3 runs from the conserved cysteine through the conserved F or W. The order of the fields is clone size, J gene, D gene, V gene, CDR3 protein, CDR3 DNA. A D gene is named only where the DNA matches it firmly. Size tells how often a clone was seen (once, few, many) or the class of an expanded clone, and some rows leave it out.

few,TRBJ2-5,TRBD1,TRBV24-1,CATSDSPGGVGGETQYF,TGTGCCACCAGTGATTCACCAGGGGGCGTAGGTGGAGAGACCCAGTACTTC
few,TRBJ2-5,TRBD2,TRBV7-7,CASGTSGGETQYF,TGTGCTAGCGGGACTAGTGGGGGAGAGACCCAGTACTTC
few,TRBJ1-5,TRBD1,TRBV27,CASSRGTGSVQPQHF,TGTGCCAGCAGTAGAGGGACAGGGAGTGTTCAGCCCCAGCATTTT
.,TRBJ1-5,.,TRBV2,CAGAGESNQPQHF,TGTGCCGGCGCAGGGGAGAGCAATCAGCCCCAGCATTTT
.,TRBJ2-7,TRBD1,TRBV24-1,CATSGLPGQEPYEQYF,TGTGCCACCAGTGGCCTACCGGGACAGGAGCCCTACGAGCAGTACTTC
.,TRBJ2-3,TRBD1,TRBV19,CASGSQGAPPDTQYF,TGTGCCAGTGGGTCCCAGGGGGCGCCCCCAGATACGCAGTATTTT
many,TRBJ2-7,.,TRBV19,CASSTGSPPNYEQYF,TGTGCCAGCTCCACGGGGAGCCCACCTAATTACGAGCAGTACTTC
.,TRBJ1-6,TRBD1,TRBV15,CATNGQGAEGQGSPLHF,TGTGCCACAAACGGACAGGGGGCGGAGGGACAAGGTTCACCCCTCCACTTT
.,TRBJ1-1,.,TRBV24-1,CATSDSRDDTEAFF,TGTGCCACCAGTGATTCTCGGGACGACACTGAAGCTTTCTTT
.,TRBJ1-5,.,TRBV7-8,CASSFLGYSNQPQHF,TGTGCCAGCAGCTTCTTAGGTTATAGCAATCAGCCCCAGCATTTT
many,TRBJ2-3,.,TRBV19,CASRPVGGGDTQYF,TGTGCCAGTAGGCCTGTAGGTGGGGGAGATACGCAGTATTTT
.,TRBJ1-3,.,TRBV19,CASRPAPVDTIYF,TGTGCCAGCCGCCCCGCGCCCGTGGACACCATATATTTT
.,TRBJ2-3,TRBD2,TRBV3-1,CASSHWGGRADTQYF,TGTGCCAGCAGCCACTGGGGGGGACGGGCAGATACGCAGTATTTT
.,TRBJ1-2,.,TRBV2,CASSESSRANYGYTF,TGTGCCAGCAGTGAATCGTCCAGGGCGAACTATGGCTACACCTTC
.,TRBJ2-5,.,TRBV24-1,CATSHREAKYF,TGTGCCACCAGCCACAGGGAGGCCAAGTACTTC